The 10 T cell receptor beta chains in this list originate from one sample, sequenced in a study of T-cell memory formation after mild COVID-19. One entry per CDR3 protein results from TCRdb running MiXCR on the 5' RACE reads. This table holds about 390,000 distinct CDR3 sequences, roughly 15% found once. Material: PBMCs or a T cell subset sorted from them (not recorded which). Receptors originate from a man aged 18 to 29 who had mild COVID-19 (a few samples of this study predate the infection). Cell type and time point are not known.

The V call is TRBV5-1, the J call TRBJ1-4; tentatively, D is TRBD1 (6 bases). V dropped 0 bases and J dropped 1 base, with 10 bases sitting between them. Germline CDR1 SGHRS, CDR2 YFSETQ. This CDR3 is built from 16 residues. As DNA, the CDR3 is TGCGCCAGCAGCTTGGGGGTACAGGGAACTAATGAAAAACTGTTTTTT. This codes for CASSLGVQGTNEKLFF.

V and J are TRBV12-3 or TRBV12-4 and TRBJ2-1; no clear D. CDR3 size: 13 residues. The V gene lost 3 bases and the J gene lost 7 bases, with 10 bases spanning the gap. For the CDR3, the DNA is TGTGCCAGCAGTTTCCTGGGCGTAAATGAGCAGTTCTTC. It is translated as CASSFLGVNEQFF.

The table lists this clonotype with a few counts. The chain is built from TRBV29-1 and TRBJ1-1; D possibly corresponds to TRBD1 (5 bases). The V gene's germline CDR1 is SQVTM and CDR2 ANQGSEA. The CDR3 is made up of 21 amino acids. V lost 6 bases to trimming and J lost 1 base, with 36 bases between them. CDR3 sequence reads: CSVAFLSTVGTRYRGNTEAFF. The CDR3 nucleotides read TGCAGCGTGGCGTTCCTTAGTACGGTCGGGACTCGATACCGGGGGAACACTGAAGCTTTCTTT.

This rearrangement joins TRBV3-1 to TRBJ2-1; unclear D gene. V was shortened by 1 base and J by 9 bases, with 7 bases between the two germline ends. CDR1 is LGHDT and CDR2 is YNNKEL in the germline V gene (reference sequence). This CDR3 comprises 12 residues. The CDR3 loop is CASSQGGTEQFF. In DNA form, the CDR3 reads TGTGCCAGCAGCCAAGGGGGAACTGAGCAGTTCTTC.

This chain joins TRBV5-1 and TRBJ2-5; the D is unclear. The CDR3 has 13 residues. CDR1 is SGHRS and CDR2 is YFSETQ in the germline V gene. V was pared by 5 bases and J by 4 bases, with 12 bases between. The CDR3, as DNA: TGCGCCAGCAGTAGAGCTATTGGAGAGACCCAGTACTTC. This gives the protein CASSRAIGETQYF.

Worth noting for this clonotype: A much larger clone lies a single base off, so this may be a read error. This chain joins TRBV9 and TRBJ2-5; tentatively, D is TRBD1 (5 bases). V was clipped by 3 bases and J by 2 bases, with 5 bases between them. The V gene's germline CDR1 is SGDLS and CDR2 YYNGEE. This CDR3 contains 12 residues. The CDR3 sequence is CASSAGQETQYF. The CDR3 region has the DNA TGTGCCAGCAGCGCAGGGCAAGAGACCCAGTACTTC.

This clonotype was counted between two and nine times. The chain uses TRBV7-8 and TRBJ2-7, with TRBD2 matching over 12 bases. Germline CDR1 is SGHVS and CDR2 is FQNEAQ. The length of the CDR3 is 14 residues. Unmatched junction bases numbered 1, after V lost 3 bases and J lost 4 bases. Here the CDR3 DNA reads TGTGCCAGCAGCTTCGGACTAGCGGGGTACGAGCAGTACTTC. Amino acids: CASSFGLAGYEQYF.

This clonotype was found a few times. The chain has TRBV4-3 and TRBJ1-2; a weak D match, TRBD1 (5 bases). This CDR3 is 13 amino acids long. V shed 0 bases and J shed 9 bases, with 11 bases lying between them. The germline gives CDR1 LGHNA, CDR2 YSLEER. CDR3 residues: CASSQEPGLSYTF. The CDR3 region has the DNA TGCGCCAGCAGCCAAGAACCAGGGCTCAGCTACACCTTC.

In this sample, this clonotype turned up many times. The chain uses TRBV7-6 and TRBJ2-1; 8 nucleotides align to TRBD1. V gave up 5 bases and J gave up 5 bases; unmatched junction bases: 8. This CDR3 comprises 15 residues. The germline V gene has CDR1 SGHVS and CDR2 FNYEAQ. This chain's CDR3 is CASSRRQGSHNEQFF. The CDR3 coding sequence is TGTGCCAGCAGCCGGAGACAGGGGAGTCACAATGAGCAGTTCTTC.

The rearrangement uses TRBV6-2 or TRBV6-3 and TRBJ2-3; D not resolved. Trimming cost V 5 bases and J 6 bases, with 9 bases left between them. Germline loops: CDR1 MNHEY, CDR2 SVGEGT. There are 12 residues in the CDR3. CDR3: CASSDPRDTQYF. In DNA form, the CDR3 reads TGTGCCAGCAGTGACCCCCGGGATACGCAGTATTTT.